The source of this TCR beta chain is a study of blood T cell repertoires in COVID-19. Study details: Specimens from acute and convalescent COVID-19 originated in the United States, Italy and Spain. In each case, the material was cDNA or gDNA derived from T cells, B-cell-depleted T cells, or PBMCs.

Germline V gene lookup returns CDR1 MGHRA and CDR2 YSYEKL. V lost 1 base to trimming and J lost 2 bases; unmatched junction nucleotides: 4. The CDR3 is made up of 15 amino acids. As handled by the study authors: For nucleated cells, counts were estimated from reference gene primer amplification. Only in-frame clones appear in the TCRdb table, and some are missing; sequencing was by immunoSEQ multiplex PCR. The D gene and trimming were derived from the DNA, and the V and J assignments and clone size from that table. The sample consists of more than 50,000 clones, 90% to 95% of them appearing once. The receptor was derived from a human donor in a cohort sampled during active COVID-19. Source material: peripheral blood. The V call is TRBV4-1, the J call TRBJ2-7, with 8 bases lining up with TRBD1. The CDR3 DNA sequence: TGCGCCAGCAGCCAAGTACCCAGGGGGCCCTACGAGCAGTACTTC. As protein: CASSQVPRGPYEQYF.